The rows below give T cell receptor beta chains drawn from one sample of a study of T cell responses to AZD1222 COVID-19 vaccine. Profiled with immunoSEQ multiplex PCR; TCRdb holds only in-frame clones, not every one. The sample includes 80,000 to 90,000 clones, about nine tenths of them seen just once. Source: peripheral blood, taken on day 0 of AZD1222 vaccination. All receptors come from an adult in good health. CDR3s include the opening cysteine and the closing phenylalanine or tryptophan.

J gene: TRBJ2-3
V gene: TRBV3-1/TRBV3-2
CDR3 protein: CASGGRVDTQYF

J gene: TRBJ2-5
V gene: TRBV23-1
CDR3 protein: CASSLTSQGGRETQYF

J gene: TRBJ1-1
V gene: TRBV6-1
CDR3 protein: CASEGGAEAFF

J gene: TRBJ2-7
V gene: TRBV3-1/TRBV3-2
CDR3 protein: CASSQEGARSYEQYF

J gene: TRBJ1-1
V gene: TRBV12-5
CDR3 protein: CASGWGGTNTEAFF

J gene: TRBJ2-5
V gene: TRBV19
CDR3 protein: CASSQMSMGRETQYF

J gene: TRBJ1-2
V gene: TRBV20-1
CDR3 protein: CSASPGQGPRGYTF

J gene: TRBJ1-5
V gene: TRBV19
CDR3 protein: CASSIRDQPQHF

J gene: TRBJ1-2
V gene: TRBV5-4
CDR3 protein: CASSLVQGSYGYTF

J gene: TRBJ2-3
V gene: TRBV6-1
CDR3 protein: CASSAGTGLFGDTQYF

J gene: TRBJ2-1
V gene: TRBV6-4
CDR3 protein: CASSYLAGGTEQFF

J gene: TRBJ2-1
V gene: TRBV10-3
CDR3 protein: CAISPGLAGDEQFF

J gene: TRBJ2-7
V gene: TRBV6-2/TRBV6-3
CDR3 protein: CASSYSFMTTEQYF

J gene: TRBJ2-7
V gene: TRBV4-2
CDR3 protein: CASSQDPPELAGENEQYF

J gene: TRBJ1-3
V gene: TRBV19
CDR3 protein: CASSGGTGAGNTIYF

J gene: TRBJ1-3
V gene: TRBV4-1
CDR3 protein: CASSQGGDSSGNTIYF

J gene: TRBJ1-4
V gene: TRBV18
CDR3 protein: CASSPAPAGSILEKLFF

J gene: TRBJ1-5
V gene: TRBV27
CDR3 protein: CASSLPRGSNQPQHF

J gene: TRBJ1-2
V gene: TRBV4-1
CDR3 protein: CASSQGIGTPDGYTF

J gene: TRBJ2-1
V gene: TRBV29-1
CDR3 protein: CSVLIAGRNNEQFF

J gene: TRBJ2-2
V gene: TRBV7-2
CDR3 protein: CASSPGLTGELFF

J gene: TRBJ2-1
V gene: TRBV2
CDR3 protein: CATAVLARNEQFF

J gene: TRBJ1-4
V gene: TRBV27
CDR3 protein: CASRSWTGDEKLFF

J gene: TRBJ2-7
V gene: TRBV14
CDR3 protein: CASSQDLPPSGRYRDEQYF

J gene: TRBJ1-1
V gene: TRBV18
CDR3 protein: CASSLGGNTEAFF

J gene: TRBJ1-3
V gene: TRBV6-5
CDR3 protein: CASSYTGSSSGNTIYF

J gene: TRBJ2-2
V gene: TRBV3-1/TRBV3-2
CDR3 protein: CASTRVSGTGELFF

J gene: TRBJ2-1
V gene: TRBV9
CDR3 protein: CASSARNVAPRASDEQFF

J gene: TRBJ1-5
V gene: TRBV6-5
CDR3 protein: CASSQYGSNQPQHF

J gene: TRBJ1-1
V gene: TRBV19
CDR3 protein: CASSARTAEAFF

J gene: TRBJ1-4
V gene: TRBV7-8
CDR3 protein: CASSLSLNEKLFF

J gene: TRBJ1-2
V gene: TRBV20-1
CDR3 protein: CSAHLWGGYTF

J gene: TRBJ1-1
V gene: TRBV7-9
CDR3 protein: CASSFPQGAGTEAFF

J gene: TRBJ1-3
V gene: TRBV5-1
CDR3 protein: CASSLGPLRGNTIYF

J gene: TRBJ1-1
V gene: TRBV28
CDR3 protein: CASTKGGQGKDEAFF

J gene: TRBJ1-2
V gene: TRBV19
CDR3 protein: CASSIDPVRYGYTF

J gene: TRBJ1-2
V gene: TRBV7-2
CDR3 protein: CASSLDGYGYTF

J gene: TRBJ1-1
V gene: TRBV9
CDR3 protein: CASSSLTGNTEAFF

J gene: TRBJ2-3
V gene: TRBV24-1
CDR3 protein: CATSAYSGTSSTDTQYF

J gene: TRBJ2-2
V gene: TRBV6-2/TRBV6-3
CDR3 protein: CASSWDRAGTDGTGELFF

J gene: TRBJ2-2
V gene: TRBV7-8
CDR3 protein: CASTITGTSGRRGTGELFF

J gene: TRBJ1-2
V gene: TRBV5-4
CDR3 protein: CASSFLQGAQSYTF

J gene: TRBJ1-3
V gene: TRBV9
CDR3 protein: CASSVAVGQRNMNTIYF